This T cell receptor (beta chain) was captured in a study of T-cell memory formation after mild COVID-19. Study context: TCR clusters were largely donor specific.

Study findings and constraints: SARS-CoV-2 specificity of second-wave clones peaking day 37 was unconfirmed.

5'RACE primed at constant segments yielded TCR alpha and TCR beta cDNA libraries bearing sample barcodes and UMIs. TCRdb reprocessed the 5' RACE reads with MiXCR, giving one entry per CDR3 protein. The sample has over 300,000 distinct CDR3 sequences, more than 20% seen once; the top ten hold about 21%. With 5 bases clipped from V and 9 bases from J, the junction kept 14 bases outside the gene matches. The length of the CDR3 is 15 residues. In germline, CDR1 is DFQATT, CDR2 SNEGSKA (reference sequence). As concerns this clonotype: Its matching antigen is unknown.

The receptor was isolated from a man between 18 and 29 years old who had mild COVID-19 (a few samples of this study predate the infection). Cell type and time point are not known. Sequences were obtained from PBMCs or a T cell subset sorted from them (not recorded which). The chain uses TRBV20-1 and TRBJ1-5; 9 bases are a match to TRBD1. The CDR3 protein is CSAYSAPGQGGPQHF. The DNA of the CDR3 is TGCAGTGCTTACTCCGCCCCGGGACAGGGAGGGCCCCAGCATTTT.